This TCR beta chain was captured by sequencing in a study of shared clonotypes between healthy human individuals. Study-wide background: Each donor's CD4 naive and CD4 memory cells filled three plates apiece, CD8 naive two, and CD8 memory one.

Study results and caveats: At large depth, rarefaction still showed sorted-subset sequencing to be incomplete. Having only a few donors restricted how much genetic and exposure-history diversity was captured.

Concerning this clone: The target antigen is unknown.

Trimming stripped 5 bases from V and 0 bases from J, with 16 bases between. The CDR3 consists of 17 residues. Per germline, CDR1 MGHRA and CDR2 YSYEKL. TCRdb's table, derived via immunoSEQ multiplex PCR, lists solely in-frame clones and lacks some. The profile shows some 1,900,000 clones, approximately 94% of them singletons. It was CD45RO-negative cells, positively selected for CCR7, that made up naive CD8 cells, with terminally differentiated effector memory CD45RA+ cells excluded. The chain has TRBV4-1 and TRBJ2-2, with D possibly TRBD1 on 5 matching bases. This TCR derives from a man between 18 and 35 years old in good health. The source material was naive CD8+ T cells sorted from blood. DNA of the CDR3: TGCGCCAGCAGCTACCAATACTCGACAGCGAACACCGGGGAGCTGTTTTTT. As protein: CASSYQYSTANTGELFF.